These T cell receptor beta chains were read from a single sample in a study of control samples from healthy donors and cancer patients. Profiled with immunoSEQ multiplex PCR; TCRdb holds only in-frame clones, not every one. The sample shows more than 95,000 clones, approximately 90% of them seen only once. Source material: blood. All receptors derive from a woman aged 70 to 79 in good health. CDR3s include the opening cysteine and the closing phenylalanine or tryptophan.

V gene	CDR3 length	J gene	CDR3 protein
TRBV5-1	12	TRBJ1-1	CASSRDRVEAFF
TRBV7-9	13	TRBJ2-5	CASSSTGAWTQYF
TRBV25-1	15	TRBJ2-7	CASTGLGGRGYEQYF
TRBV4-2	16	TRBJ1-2	CASSQASGTGDYGYTF
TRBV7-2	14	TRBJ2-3	CASSPEGRTDTQYF
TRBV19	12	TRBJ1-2	CASSSGYYGYTF
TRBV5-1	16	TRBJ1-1	CASSLAAGTMNTEAFF
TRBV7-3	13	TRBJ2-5	CASSAENSETQYF
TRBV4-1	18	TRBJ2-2	CASSQGLAGALNTGELFF
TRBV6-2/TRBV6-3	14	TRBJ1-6	CASSYSARGSPLHF
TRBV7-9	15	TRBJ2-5	CASSLGPRGPETQYF
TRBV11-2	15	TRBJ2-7	CASSLGSGGSHEQYF
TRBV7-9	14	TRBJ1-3	CASGYSTARDTIYF
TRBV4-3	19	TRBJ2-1	CASSQDSAAWPGVYNEQFF
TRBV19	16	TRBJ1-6	CASSPQGGTYNSPLHF
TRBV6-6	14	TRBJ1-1	CASSPQGGDTEAFF
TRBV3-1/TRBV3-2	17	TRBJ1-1	CASSQEKRYRVSTEAFF
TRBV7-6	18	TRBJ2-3	CASSLRLAGSSYTDTQYF
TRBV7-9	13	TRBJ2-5	CASSSGLQETQYF
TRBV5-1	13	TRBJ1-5	CASSLEVDQPQHF
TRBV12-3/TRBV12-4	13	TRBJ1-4	CASSYTDSGKLFF
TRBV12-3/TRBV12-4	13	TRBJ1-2	CASSRTENYGYTF
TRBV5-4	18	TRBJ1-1	CASSSKGGTGGKNTEAFF
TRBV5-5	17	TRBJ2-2	CASSLGAGGLNTGELFF
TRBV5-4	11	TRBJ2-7	CASSLGYEQYF
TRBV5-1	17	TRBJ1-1	CASSLGAGGAGDTEAFF
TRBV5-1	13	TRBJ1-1	CASSLPGGTEAFF
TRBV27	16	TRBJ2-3	CASSRPSGGRTDTQYF
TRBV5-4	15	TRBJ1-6	CASSLDRTHNSPLHF
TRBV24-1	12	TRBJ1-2	CATSEQGGGYTF
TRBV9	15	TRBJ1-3	CASSVGGNSGNTIYF
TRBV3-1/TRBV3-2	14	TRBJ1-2	CASSQDTGSYGYTF
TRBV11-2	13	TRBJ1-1	CASSSQVNTEAFF
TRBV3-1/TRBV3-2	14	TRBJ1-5	CASSPRTENQPQHF
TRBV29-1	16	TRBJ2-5	CSVEVIQGMGQETQYF
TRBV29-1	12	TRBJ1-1	CSVGTVNTEAFF
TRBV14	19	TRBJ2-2	CASSRRWKPGTRNTGELFF
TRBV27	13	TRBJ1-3	CASSPRAGNTIYF
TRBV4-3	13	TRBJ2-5	CASSQEVGETQYF
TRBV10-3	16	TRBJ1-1	CAISESRDRPNTEAFF
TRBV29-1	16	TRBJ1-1	CSVDNDIPGQNTEAFF
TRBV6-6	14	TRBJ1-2	CASRIDTTNYGYTF
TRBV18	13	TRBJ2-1	CASSRGRDNEQFF
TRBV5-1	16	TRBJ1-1	CASSLEGDGYNTEAFF
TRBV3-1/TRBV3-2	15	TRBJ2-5	CASSQEGTSGETQYF
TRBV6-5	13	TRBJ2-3	CASRRDLTDTQYF
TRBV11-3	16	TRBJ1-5	CASSVLEGAGNQPQHF
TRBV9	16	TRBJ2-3	CASSDQAGSAGATQYF
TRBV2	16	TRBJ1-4	CARIPGVSGANEKLFF
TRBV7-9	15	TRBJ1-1	CASSDRDRGRTEAFF
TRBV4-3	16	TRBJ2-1	CASSPMTGGSYNEQFF
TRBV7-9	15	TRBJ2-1	CASSSRDRGVNEQFF
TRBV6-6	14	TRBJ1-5	CASSRSDSNQPQHF
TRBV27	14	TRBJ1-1	CASSLEGETSEAFF
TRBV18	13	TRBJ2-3	CASSLAGADTQYF
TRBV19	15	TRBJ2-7	CASSIDPGQIYEQYF
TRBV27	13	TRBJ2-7	CASKDRVGYEQYF
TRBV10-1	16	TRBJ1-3	CASSESTGQLGNTIYF
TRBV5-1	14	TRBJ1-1	CASSLDGLNTEAFF
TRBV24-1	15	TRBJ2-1	CATSDVSPKGDEQFF